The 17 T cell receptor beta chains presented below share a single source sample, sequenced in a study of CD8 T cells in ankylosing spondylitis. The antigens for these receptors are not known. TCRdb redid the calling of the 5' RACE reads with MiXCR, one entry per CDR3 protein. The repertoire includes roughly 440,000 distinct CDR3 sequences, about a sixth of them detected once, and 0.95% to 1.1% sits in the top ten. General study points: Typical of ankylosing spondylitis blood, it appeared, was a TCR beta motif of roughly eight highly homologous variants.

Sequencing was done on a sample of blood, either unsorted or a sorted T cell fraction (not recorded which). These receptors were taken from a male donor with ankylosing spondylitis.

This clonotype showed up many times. The CDR3 sequence: CASSYGLAGNEQFF. The CDR3 region has the DNA TGTGCCAGCAGCTACGGACTAGCGGGTAATGAGCAGTTCTTC. The chain employs TRBV11-2 and TRBJ2-1; TRBD2 agrees at 11 bases. This CDR3 contains 14 residues. Germline assignment: CDR1 SGHAT and CDR2 FQNNGV. The ends lost 4 bases at V and 7 bases at J; junction bases unmatched: 3.

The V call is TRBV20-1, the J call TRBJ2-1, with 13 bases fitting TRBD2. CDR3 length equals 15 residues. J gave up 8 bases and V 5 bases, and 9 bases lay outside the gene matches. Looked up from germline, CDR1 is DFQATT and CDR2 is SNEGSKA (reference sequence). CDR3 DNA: TGCAGTGCTTCCACTACTAGCGGGAGGGCGTATGAGCAGTTCTTC. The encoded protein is CSASTTSGRAYEQFF.

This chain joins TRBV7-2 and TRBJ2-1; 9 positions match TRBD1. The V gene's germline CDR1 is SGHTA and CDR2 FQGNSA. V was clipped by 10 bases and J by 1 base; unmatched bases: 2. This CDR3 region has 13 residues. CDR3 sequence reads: CATGTGSYNEQFF. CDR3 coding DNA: TGTGCCACCGGGACAGGGTCCTACAATGAGCAGTTCTTC.

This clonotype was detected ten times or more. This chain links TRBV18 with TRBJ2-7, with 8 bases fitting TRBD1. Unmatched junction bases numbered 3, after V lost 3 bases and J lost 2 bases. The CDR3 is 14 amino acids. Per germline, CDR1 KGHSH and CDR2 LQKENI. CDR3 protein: CASSPLQGAYEQYF. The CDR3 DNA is TGTGCCAGCTCACCCCTACAGGGGGCCTACGAGCAGTACTTC.

DNA of the CDR3: TGTGCCAGCAGTTTACAGGGGGCGATTCAGCCCCAGCATTTT. This translates into CASSLQGAIQPQHF. The V call is TRBV6-5, the J call TRBJ1-5, with TRBD1 matching over 9 bases. The germline gives CDR1 MNHEY, CDR2 SVGAGI. The CDR3 covers 14 residues. The trim removed 4 bases at V and 6 bases at J, leaving 4 bases unmatched.

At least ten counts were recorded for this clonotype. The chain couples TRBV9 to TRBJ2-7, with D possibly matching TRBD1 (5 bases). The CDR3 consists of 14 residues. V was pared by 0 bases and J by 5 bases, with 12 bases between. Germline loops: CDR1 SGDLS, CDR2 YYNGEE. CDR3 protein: CASSVDPGADEQYF. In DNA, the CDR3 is TGTGCCAGCAGCGTAGATCCTGGGGCGGACGAGCAGTACTTC.

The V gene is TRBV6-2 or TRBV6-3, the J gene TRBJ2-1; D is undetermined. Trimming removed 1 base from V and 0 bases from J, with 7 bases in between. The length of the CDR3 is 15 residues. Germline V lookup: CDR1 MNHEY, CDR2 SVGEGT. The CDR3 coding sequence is TGTGCCAGCAGTTACTGGCGGCACTCCTACAATGAGCAGTTCTTC. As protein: CASSYWRHSYNEQFF.

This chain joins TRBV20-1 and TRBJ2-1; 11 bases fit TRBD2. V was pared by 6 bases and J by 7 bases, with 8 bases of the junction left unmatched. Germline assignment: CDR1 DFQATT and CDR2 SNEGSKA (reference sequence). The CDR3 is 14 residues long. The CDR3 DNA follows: TGCAGTGCCCGAACTAGCGGGAGTGTTAATGAGCAGTTCTTC. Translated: CSARTSGSVNEQFF.

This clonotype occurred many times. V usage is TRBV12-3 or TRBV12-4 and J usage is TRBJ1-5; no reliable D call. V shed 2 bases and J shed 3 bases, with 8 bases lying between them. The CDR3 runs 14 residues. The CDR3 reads CASSLNGLNQPQHF. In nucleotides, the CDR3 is TGTGCCAGCAGTTTAAATGGGCTCAATCAGCCCCAGCATTTT.

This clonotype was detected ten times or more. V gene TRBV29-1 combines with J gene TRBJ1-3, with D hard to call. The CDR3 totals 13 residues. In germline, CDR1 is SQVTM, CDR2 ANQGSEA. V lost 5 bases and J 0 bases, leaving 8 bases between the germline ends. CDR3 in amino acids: CSVSSNSGNTIYF. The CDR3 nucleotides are TGCAGCGTTTCGAGCAACTCTGGAAACACCATATATTTT. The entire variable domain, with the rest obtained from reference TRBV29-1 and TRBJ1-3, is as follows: SAVISQKPSRDICQRGTSLTIQCQVDSQVTMMFWYRQQPGQSLTLIATANQGSEATYESGFVIDKFPISRPNLTFSTLTVSNMSPEDSSIYLCSVSSNSGNTIYFGEGSWLTVV.

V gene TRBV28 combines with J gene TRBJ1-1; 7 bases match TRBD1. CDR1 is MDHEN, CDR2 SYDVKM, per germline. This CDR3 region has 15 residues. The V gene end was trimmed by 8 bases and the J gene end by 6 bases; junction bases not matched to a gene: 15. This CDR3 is CASSSTGVSFSEAFF. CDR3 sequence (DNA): TGTGCCAGCTCTAGTACAGGGGTGTCCTTTTCTGAAGCTTTCTTT. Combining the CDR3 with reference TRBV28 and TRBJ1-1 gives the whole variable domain DVKVTQSSRYLVKRTGEKVFLECVQDMDHENMFWYRQDPGLGLRLIYFSYDVKMKEKGDIPEGYSVSREKKERFSLILESASTNQTSMYLCASSSTGVSFSEAFFGQGTRLTVV.

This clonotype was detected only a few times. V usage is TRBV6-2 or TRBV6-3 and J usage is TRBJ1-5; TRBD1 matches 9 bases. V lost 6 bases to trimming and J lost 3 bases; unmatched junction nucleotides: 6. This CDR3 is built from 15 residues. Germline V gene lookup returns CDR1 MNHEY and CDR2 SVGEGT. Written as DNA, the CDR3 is TGTGCCAGCAGGTCCCGGGACAGGGTCAATCAGCCCCAGCATTTT. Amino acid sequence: CASRSRDRVNQPQHF.

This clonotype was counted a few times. The CDR3 is CATSRDGQRQPQHF. The CDR3 DNA is TGTGCCACCAGCAGAGATGGTCAGCGGCAGCCCCAGCATTTT. The chain links TRBV15 to TRBJ1-5; D call uncertain. Germline values: CDR1 LNHNV, CDR2 YYDKDF (reference sequence). Trimming left V 0 bases short and J 7 bases short, with 10 bases between. This CDR3 comprises 14 residues.

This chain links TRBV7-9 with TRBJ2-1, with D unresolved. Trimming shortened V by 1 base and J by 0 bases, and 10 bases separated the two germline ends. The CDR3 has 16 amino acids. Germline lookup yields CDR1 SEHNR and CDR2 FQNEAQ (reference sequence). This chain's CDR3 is CASSLVSLNSYNEQFF. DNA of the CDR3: TGTGCCAGCAGCTTAGTGTCCCTAAACTCCTACAATGAGCAGTTCTTC.

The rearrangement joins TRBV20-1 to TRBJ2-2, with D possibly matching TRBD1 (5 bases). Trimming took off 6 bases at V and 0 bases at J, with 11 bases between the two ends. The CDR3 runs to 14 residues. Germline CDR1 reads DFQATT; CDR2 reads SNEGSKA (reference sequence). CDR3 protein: CSAQDNPNTGELFF. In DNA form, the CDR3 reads TGCAGTGCCCAGGACAACCCGAACACCGGGGAGCTGTTTTTT.

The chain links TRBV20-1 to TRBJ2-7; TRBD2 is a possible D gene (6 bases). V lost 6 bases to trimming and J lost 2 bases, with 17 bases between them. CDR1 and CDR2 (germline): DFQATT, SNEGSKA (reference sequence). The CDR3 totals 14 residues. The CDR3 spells CSARKSGLTYEQYF. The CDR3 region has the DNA TGCAGTGCGAGAAAAAGCGGGCTAACCTACGAGCAGTACTTC.

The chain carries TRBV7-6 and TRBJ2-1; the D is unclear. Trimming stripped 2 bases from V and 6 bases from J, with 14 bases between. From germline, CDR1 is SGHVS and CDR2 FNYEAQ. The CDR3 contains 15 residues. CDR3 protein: CASSLRVVGTNEQFF. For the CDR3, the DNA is TGTGCCAGCAGCTTAAGAGTGGTGGGAACCAATGAGCAGTTCTTC.